This T cell receptor beta chain was obtained from a study of cytomegalovirus exposure and HLA in healthy donors. Study-wide context: In a later analysis, it was reported that the 110 or so validation repertoires had been produced on the same platform as the roughly 700 repertoires belonging to the first cohort. General study points: Cytomegalovirus association was listed for approximately 160 TCR beta chains. The authors confirmed in vitro that a few CMV-associated chains were specific for CMV antigens. According to a subsequent analysis, TCR clusters identified in the first cohort showed a tendency to co-occur across the 110 or so validation repertoires.

Some clones are missing from TCRdb's copy, which holds only in-frame ones; the method was immunoSEQ multiplex PCR. The sample lists about 130,000 clones; 70% to 90% were seen once. This clone was found a few times. What it binds is not known. The CDR3 is made up of 15 amino acids. Germline values: CDR1 MDHEN, CDR2 SYDVKM. Germline trimming cut 6 bases from V and 0 bases from J; bases unmatched to any gene: 6. The receptor was isolated from a young woman in good health and CMV-seropositive. This rearrangement joins TRBV28 to TRBJ2-7, with 9 bases aligning to TRBD2. The specimen sequenced was PBMCs. The CDR3 DNA follows: TGTGCCAGCAGCTCTAGCGGGGTTAGCTCCTACGAGCAGTACTTC. Its protein product is CASSSSGVSSYEQYF.